Presented here are 27 T cell receptor beta chains from one specimen sequenced in a study of Graves' ophthalmopathy and Graves' hyperthyroidism. CDR3 regions of TCR beta were amplified from RNA transcripts. The workflow started with a first-round RT-PCR run with HTBI primers and then moved on to a second-round multiplex PCR. One entry per CDR3 protein results from TCRdb running MiXCR on the multiplex PCR reads. The sample includes roughly 380,000 distinct CDR3 sequences, roughly 15% of them seen just once. Sample: peripheral blood. The origin of the receptors is a woman aged 18 to 35 with stable Graves' hyperthyroidism.

This clonotype has a handful of counts. The rearrangement joins TRBV25-1 to TRBJ2-2, with D possibly matching TRBD2 (7 bases). The V and J ends lost 6 bases and 3 bases respectively, with 14 bases between them. CDR1 is MGHDK, CDR2 SYGVNS, per germline. This CDR3 is 15 amino acids long. CDR3 in amino acids: CASRWGGLDTGELFF. CDR3 sequence (DNA): TGTGCCAGCAGGTGGGGGGGGCTCGACACCGGGGAGCTGTTTTTT.

The chain has TRBV12-3 or TRBV12-4 and TRBJ1-5, with TRBD1 matching 10 bases. This CDR3 spans 15 amino acids. V lost 7 bases and J lost 9; bases outside the gene matches: 12. CDR3 loop: CASIHRQGASGPQHF. The CDR3 DNA follows: TGTGCCAGCATCCACAGACAGGGGGCTAGCGGGCCCCAGCATTTT.

The V gene is TRBV15, the J gene TRBJ1-1; 7 bases map to TRBD1. Germline CDR1 LNHNV, CDR2 YYDKDF (reference sequence). V trimming: 3 bases; J trimming: 3 bases; junction bases outside the gene matches: 10. This CDR3 comprises 16 residues. The CDR3 nucleotides read TGTGCCACCAGCAGCTCGACAGGGTGGATGGACACTGAAGCTTTCTTT. It specifies CATSSSTGWMDTEAFF.

The sample holds many counts of this clonotype. The J gene is TRBJ2-5, the V gene TRBV19; D is possibly TRBD1 (5 bases). V shed 2 bases and J shed 1 base, with 8 bases lying between them. The CDR3 has 14 amino acids. Germline CDR1 reads LNHDA; CDR2 reads SQIVND (reference sequence). The CDR3 DNA follows: TGTGCCAGTAGTATACAGGGCCGCCAAGAGACCCAGTACTTC. Its translation is CASSIQGRQETQYF.

This clonotype has a handful of counts. The chain recombines TRBV4-1 with TRBJ1-2; the D is unclear. The CDR3 extends over 13 amino acids. Germline CDR1 and CDR2: MGHRA and YSYEKL. Trimming pared 1 base from V and 14 bases from J, leaving 17 bases between. The CDR3 sequence is CASSQGREGQSTF. The CDR3 DNA is TGCGCCAGCAGCCAAGGCCGGGAGGGCCAGTCGACCTTC.

This clonotype was counted between two and nine times. V gene TRBV19 combines with J gene TRBJ1-1; no clear D. Germline-derived CDR1 and CDR2 are LNHDA and SQIVND (reference sequence). CDR3 length: 11 residues. The V end lost 3 bases, the J end lost 10 bases, and 9 bases lay between the germline ends. The CDR3 DNA sequence: TGTGCCAGTAGTATCGGCCGTGGAGCTTTCTTT. Protein product: CASSIGRGAFF.

A word on this clonotype: A much more abundant neighbour one base away suggests this may be a read error. The genes are TRBV5-1 and TRBJ1-1, with TRBD1 matching over 8 bases. The CDR3 spans 14 residues. Germline V CDR1 and CDR2: SGHRS, YFSETQ. The CDR3 protein is CAISYPGQAREAFF. The CDR3 nucleotides read TGCGCCATCAGCTATCCGGGACAGGCTAGAGAAGCTTTCTTT.

This clonotype was found a few times. This chain uses TRBV20-1 with TRBJ1-2; D possibly corresponds to TRBD1 (5 bases). Germline values: CDR1 DFQATT, CDR2 SNEGSKA (reference sequence). V dropped 4 bases and J dropped 3 bases, with 9 bases sitting between them. This CDR3 has 12 amino acids. The DNA of the CDR3 is TGCAGTGCTACCGGGGGTGACTATGGCTACACCTTC. This sequence encodes CSATGGDYGYTF.

This clonotype was recorded many times. The gene calls are TRBV29-1 and TRBJ1-1; D is undetermined. CDR1 and CDR2 (germline): SQVTM, ANQGSEA. V dropped 5 bases and J dropped 3 bases, with 4 bases sitting between them. CDR3 length: 10 residues. CDR3 protein: CSVRDTEAFF. Here the CDR3 DNA reads TGCAGCGTTCGAGACACTGAAGCTTTCTTT.

This clonotype was counted many times. The chain recombines TRBV14 with TRBJ1-2, with D unresolved. V dropped 0 bases and J dropped 7 bases, with 21 bases sitting between them. Per germline, CDR1 SGHDN and CDR2 FVKESK. CDR3 length: 17 amino acids. The CDR3 nucleotides are TGTGCCAGCAGCCAAGATAACTTCGCCAGGCTCTGGGGTGGCTACACCTTC. The encoded protein is CASSQDNFARLWGGYTF.

The gene calls are TRBV24-1 and TRBJ2-4, with 10 nucleotides matching TRBD1. Germline trimming cut 5 bases from V and 9 bases from J; bases unmatched to any gene: 9. There are 15 residues in the CDR3. Germline V gene sequence: CDR1 KGHDR, CDR2 SFDVKD. The CDR3 region has the DNA TGTGCCACCAGTGGGGGACCGGGACAGGGGACCATTCAGTACTTC. Its translation: CATSGGPGQGTIQYF.

This clonotype was found many times. The chain links TRBV6-5 to TRBJ1-1, with 7 bases fitting TRBD1. CDR1 and CDR2 from the germline V gene are MNHEY and SVGAGI. Trimming removed 0 bases from V and 6 bases from J; junction bases left unmatched: 1. The CDR3 runs to 13 residues. The CDR3 loop reads CASSYSRGPEAFF. The CDR3 nucleotides are TGTGCCAGCAGTTACTCGAGGGGGCCTGAAGCTTTCTTT.

This clonotype was counted many times. This chain connects TRBV20-1 to TRBJ1-2; 9 nucleotides agree with TRBD1. The CDR3 has 14 residues. CDR1 is DFQATT, CDR2 SNEGSKA, per germline (reference sequence). V was pared by 4 bases and J by 4 bases, with 7 bases of the junction left unmatched. CDR3 nucleotides: TGCAGTGCTAATCCGGGACAGGGTAGCTATGGCTACACCTTC. Translating it yields CSANPGQGSYGYTF.

This clonotype has a handful of counts. The CDR3, as DNA: TGCGCCAGCGGCCAGGGGACTAGGGCTGAAGCTTTCTTT. Its protein product is CASGQGTRAEAFF. The chain carries TRBV5-1 and TRBJ1-1, with a tentative D call TRBD1 (6 bases). Deletions cut 7 bases from V and 6 bases from J, with 16 bases between. The CDR3 is made up of 13 amino acids. Germline loops: CDR1 SGHRS, CDR2 YFSETQ.

At least ten counts were recorded for this clonotype. This rearrangement joins TRBV29-1 to TRBJ1-2, with 8 bases aligning to TRBD1. The CDR3 contains 12 residues. The V gene end was trimmed by 7 bases and the J gene end by 7 bases; junction bases not matched to a gene: 8. Germline V gene data show CDR1 as SQVTM and CDR2 as ANQGSEA. The CDR3 nucleotides are TGCAGCGACCGACAGGGGAGCTCTGGCTACACCTTC. Translation gives CSDRQGSSGYTF.

This clonotype has at least ten counts. The V gene is TRBV2, the J gene TRBJ2-5, with no clear D. Germline assignment: CDR1 SNHLY and CDR2 FYNNEI. Trimming pared 4 bases from V and 2 bases from J, leaving 11 bases between. The CDR3 length is 14 residues. The CDR3 loop is CASSVGSIQETQYF. The CDR3 DNA reads TGTGCCAGCAGTGTGGGCAGCATTCAAGAGACCCAGTACTTC.

This clonotype showed up many times. The rearrangement uses TRBV13 and TRBJ1-1; D possibly corresponds to TRBD1 (5 bases). Deletions cut 3 bases from V and 1 base from J, with 15 bases between. The CDR3 is 16 residues long. Germline V gives CDR1 PRHDT, CDR2 FYEKMQ (reference sequence). The CDR3 reads CASSFRTRIPNTEAFF. CDR3 DNA sequence: TGTGCCAGCAGCTTCCGGACAAGAATCCCGAACACTGAAGCTTTCTTT.

This clonotype was seen many times. The chain employs TRBV24-1 and TRBJ1-5; the D is unclear. V was shortened by 4 bases and J by 11 bases, with 14 bases between the two germline ends. CDR3 length: 13 amino acids. Germline V gene data show CDR1 as KGHDR and CDR2 as SFDVKD. The CDR3: CATSERPKSAQHF. As DNA, the CDR3 is TGTGCCACCAGTGAACGCCCGAAGTCAGCCCAGCATTTT.

This clonotype has a count of ten or more. The chain is built from TRBV5-1 and TRBJ2-7, with D tentatively TRBD1 or TRBD2 (5 bases each). Trimming took 5 bases from V and 3 from J, leaving 12 bases between them. The germline CDR1 and CDR2 sequences are SGHRS and YFSETQ. The CDR3 length is 13 residues. The CDR3 sequence is CASRRDGNYEQYF. CDR3 in DNA: TGCGCCAGCAGACGGGACGGGAACTACGAGCAGTACTTC.

This clonotype was recorded at least ten times. This rearrangement joins TRBV19 to TRBJ2-4, with TRBD1 as a possible D gene (5 bases). V was cut by 1 base and J by 0 bases, with 7 bases left in between. The CDR3 loop spans 15 amino acids. Germline V gene data show CDR1 as LNHDA and CDR2 as SQIVND (reference sequence). The CDR3 sequence is CASSIGTLAKNIQYF. The CDR3 DNA sequence: TGTGCCAGTAGTATAGGGACACTAGCCAAAAACATTCAGTACTTC.

This clonotype was seen repeatedly, ten times or more. The chain links TRBV11-2 to TRBJ2-7; 10 bases align to TRBD1. J was trimmed by 3 bases and V by 5 bases; bases with no gene match: 7. The CDR3 contains 15 residues. The V gene's germline CDR1 is SGHAT and CDR2 FQNNGV. The DNA for the CDR3 is TGTGCCAGCAGCACGTCCGGGACAGGGGTCTACGAGCAGTACTTC. This sequence encodes CASSTSGTGVYEQYF.

The V call is TRBV27, the J call TRBJ1-3; D gene uncertain. V lost 5 bases to trimming and J lost 0 bases, with 14 bases between them. The germline gives CDR1 MNHEY, CDR2 SMNVEV (reference sequence). The CDR3 has 16 amino acids. The CDR3: CASSLRLPHSGNTIYF. CDR3 nucleotides: TGTGCCAGCAGTCTCCGATTGCCCCACTCTGGAAACACCATATATTTT.

This clonotype was seen many times. The chain combines TRBV6-2 or TRBV6-3 with TRBJ2-4; D perhaps matches TRBD1 (6 bases). Germline V gene lookup returns CDR1 MNHEY and CDR2 SVGEGT. CDR3 length: 18 residues. V was cut by 6 bases and J by 0 bases, with 21 bases left in between. The CDR3, as DNA: TGTGCCAGCAGAACCTGGGGGCGGGCCGATCTAGCCAAAAACATTCAGTACTTC. Protein product: CASRTWGRADLAKNIQYF.

This clonotype was found many times. The chain uses TRBV11-2 and TRBJ2-7, with D possibly matching TRBD1 (5 bases). The CDR3 is 14 amino acids. CDR1 and CDR2 from the germline V gene are SGHAT and FQNNGV. Between the trimmed V and J ends, which lost 4 bases and 4 bases, there was a span of 14 bases. Here the CDR3 reads CASSSPADNYEQYF. The CDR3 DNA follows: TGTGCCAGCAGCTCCCCCGCGGACAATTACGAGCAGTACTTC.

Many counts were recorded for this clonotype. This chain uses TRBV20-1 with TRBJ1-6; D might be TRBD1 (5 bases). The CDR3 has 13 amino acids. Germline CDR1 and CDR2: DFQATT and SNEGSKA (reference sequence). V shed 2 bases and J shed 7 bases, with 9 bases lying between them. The CDR3 nucleotides are TGCAGTGCTAGACAGGGAGGAAATTCACCCCTCCACTTT. Translated, it gives CSARQGGNSPLHF.

This clonotype was detected many times. This rearrangement joins TRBV7-2 to TRBJ2-7, with 8 bases matching TRBD1. The V gene end was trimmed by 3 bases and the J gene end by 1 base; junction bases not matched to a gene: 5. The germline gives CDR1 SGHTA, CDR2 FQGNSA. The CDR3 is 15 residues long. Here the CDR3 DNA reads TGTGCCAGCAGCTTCGACAGGGGCCGTTCCTACGAGCAGTACTTC. It yields the protein CASSFDRGRSYEQYF.

In this sample, this clonotype turned up many times. This chain links TRBV6-1 with TRBJ2-7; D gene ambiguous. The CDR3 consists of 15 residues. CDR1 is MNHNS and CDR2 is SASEGT in the germline V gene. Trimming pared 2 bases from V and 0 bases from J, leaving 11 bases between. In DNA, the CDR3 is TGTGCCAGCAGTGAATTATACGGAAGCTCCTACGAGCAGTACTTC. Its protein is CASSELYGSSYEQYF.